These 3 T cell receptor beta chains were all obtained from the same sample, sequenced in a study of T cell repertoires in cytomegalovirus infection. TCRdb called the reads again in MiXCR, with one record for every CDR3 protein. The sample holds around 440,000 distinct CDR3 sequences, about 10% seen once. Input material: PBMCs. These receptors all come from a human donor in good health (CMV status not recorded). Some clones in this sample may be carry-over from other donors' samples.

Concerning this clonotype: Just one base apart from a much larger clone, this may be a read error. CDR3 in DNA: TGTGCCAGCTCACCGGAGCATGAGCATTTCTTC. This translates into CASSPEHEHFF. This chain connects TRBV18 to TRBJ2-1; D gene unclear. This CDR3 region has 11 residues. The V gene's germline CDR1 is KGHSH and CDR2 LQKENI.

The rearrangement uses TRBV11-2 and TRBJ1-1; D not certain. The V end was cut by 5 bases, the J end by 4 bases, with 8 bases between. The CDR3 is 12 residues long. Germline V gene data show CDR1 as SGHAT and CDR2 as FQNNGV. The CDR3: CASSTAVTEAFF. CDR3 bases: TGTGCCAGCAGCACCGCGGTCACTGAAGCTTTCTTT. Together with reference TRBV11-2 and TRBJ1-1, the CDR3 gives the full variable domain: EAGVAQSPRYKIIEKRQSVAFWCNPISGHATLYWYQQILGQGPKLLIQFQNNGVVDDSQLPKDRFSAERLKGVDSTLKIQPAKLEDSAVYLCASSTAVTEAFFGQGTRLTVV.

The chain recombines TRBV30 with TRBJ2-2, with D uncertain. CDR1 and CDR2 (germline): GTSNPN, SVGIG (reference sequence). The CDR3 runs 14 residues. V lost 1 base, J lost 4 bases, and 10 bases lay in between. As DNA, the CDR3 is TGTGCCTGGAGTGCTATGTCGGGCACCGGGGAGCTGTTTTTT. Its translation: CAWSAMSGTGELFF.